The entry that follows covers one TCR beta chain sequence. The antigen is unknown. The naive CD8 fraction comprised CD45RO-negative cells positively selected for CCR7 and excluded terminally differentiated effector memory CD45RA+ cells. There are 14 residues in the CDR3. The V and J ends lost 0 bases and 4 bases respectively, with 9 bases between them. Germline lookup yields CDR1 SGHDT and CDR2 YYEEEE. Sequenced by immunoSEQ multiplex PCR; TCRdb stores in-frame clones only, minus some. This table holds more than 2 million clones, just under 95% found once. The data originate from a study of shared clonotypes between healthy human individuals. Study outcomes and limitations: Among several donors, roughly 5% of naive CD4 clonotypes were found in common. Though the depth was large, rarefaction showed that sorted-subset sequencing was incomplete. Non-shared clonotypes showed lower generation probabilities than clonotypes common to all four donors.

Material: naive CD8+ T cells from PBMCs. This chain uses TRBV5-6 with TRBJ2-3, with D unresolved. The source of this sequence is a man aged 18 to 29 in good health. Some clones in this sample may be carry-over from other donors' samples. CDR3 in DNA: TGTGCCAGCAGCTTGGGAGGACCCCCAGATACGCAGTATTTT. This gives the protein CASSLGGPPDTQYF.